The following is a TCR beta chain sequence with its context. Its antigen is currently unknown. The CDR3 contains 12 residues. V was cut by 7 bases and J by 0 bases, with 4 bases left in between. Germline loops: CDR1 MNHEY, CDR2 SVGAGI. The sample originates from a study of cytomegalovirus exposure and HLA in healthy donors. Study conclusions and caveats: With DRB1 most and HLA-C fewest, TCR association rates differed between HLA loci in a later analysis. Earlier findings revealed that most TCR beta V segments proved productive either about 87% or about 30% of the time. CMV antigen specificity of a few CMV-associated chains was confirmed in vitro.

At the time of sampling, donors were nominally healthy, though unrecorded immune exposures were likely. PCR was performed using 60 Vbeta and 13 Jbeta primers. Only in-frame clones appear in the TCRdb table, and some are missing; sequencing was by immunoSEQ multiplex PCR. The sample yields around 190,000 clones, around 87% seen once. This receptor was obtained from a boy aged 2-9 years in good health and CMV-seronegative. The chain has TRBV6-5 and TRBJ1-3; D unclear. The sequencing input was PBMCs. The CDR3 region is CASNNSGNTIYF. In nucleotides, the CDR3 is TGTGCCAGCAACAACTCTGGAAACACCATATATTTT.